Sequencing of this T cell receptor beta chain was carried out in a study of cytomegalovirus exposure and HLA in healthy donors. Findings and caveats of the study: Sequencing artifact likely explains a cluster of highly shared sequence variants.

The CDR3 spans 15 residues. After removal of 4 bases from V and 4 bases from J, the junction contained 8 bases not matched to a gene. Germline CDR1 LNHDA, CDR2 SQIVND (reference sequence). The PCR employed 60 Vbeta primers together with 13 Jbeta primers. Generated by immunoSEQ multiplex PCR, the TCRdb table keeps only in-frame clones and is missing some. The data hold roughly 120,000 clones, with more than 65% observed a single time. Note on this clone: The antigen remains undetermined.

This chain connects TRBV19 to TRBJ1-2, with 8 positions matching TRBD1. This receptor was identified in a man aged 25 to 40 in good health and CMV-seropositive. Sequencing was carried out using PBMCs. CDR3 coding DNA: TGTGCCAGTAGTACCAGACAGGGGCCTCCCTATGGCTACACCTTC. It encodes CASSTRQGPPYGYTF.